Shown below are 32 T cell receptor beta chains from a single sample sequenced in a study of blood T cell repertoires in COVID-19 (dated by TCRdb to 2020 to 2021). Libraries were prepared through the immunoSEQ multiplex PCR assay. TCRdb's version of the immuneACCESS table is confined to in-frame rearrangements and falls short of the full clone set. An unresolved V gene accounts for under half of the shortfall where checked; the remainder is of unknown origin. The sample yields roughly 49,000 clones; approximately 91% were counted once. Roughly 10% of the sample is held by the ten biggest clonotypes. The sequencing sample was made of peripheral blood. The receptors originated from a woman aged 80 or over with acute or convalescent COVID-19.

V gene TRBV6-6 combines with J gene TRBJ1-2, with D unclear. V was clipped by 4 bases and J by 1 base, with 10 bases between them. This CDR3 is 14 amino acids long. The germline V gene has CDR1 MNHNY and CDR2 SVGAGI (reference sequence). The CDR3 sequence: CASSSHDNNYGYTF. The CDR3 DNA reads as TGTGCCAGCAGTTCCCACGACAATAACTATGGCTACACCTTC.

The genes are TRBV7-9 and TRBJ2-2; perhaps TRBD1 as D (6 bases). The CDR3 is 16 residues long. Trimming took off 5 bases at V and 5 bases at J, with 18 bases between the two ends. Per germline, CDR1 SEHNR and CDR2 FQNEAQ (reference sequence). The CDR3 nucleotides are TGTGCCAGCAGCCGCGTGACAGGTCAGCGGACCGGGGAGCTGTTTTTT. It translates to CASSRVTGQRTGELFF.

This chain uses TRBV5-8 with TRBJ1-2; D call uncertain. Trimming removed 0 bases at V and 8 bases at J, with 14 bases between. The CDR3 loop spans 14 amino acids. The V gene's germline CDR1 is SGHTS and CDR2 YDEGEE. The DNA of the CDR3 is TGTGCCAGCAGCTTGGATTCGAGCAGGCTCGGCTACACCTTC. This sequence encodes CASSLDSSRLGYTF.

This chain connects TRBV7-2 to TRBJ2-3, with D possibly matching TRBD2 (6 bases). Trimming cost V 4 bases and J 2 bases, with 16 bases left between them. The length of the CDR3 is 16 residues. Looked up from germline, CDR1 is SGHTA and CDR2 is FQGNSA. The CDR3 here is CASSSGGSGITDTQYF. The CDR3 bases are TGTGCCAGCAGCTCCGGGGGTAGCGGAATCACAGATACGCAGTATTTT.

CDR3 loop: CASSHSQGQETQYF. CDR3 coding DNA: TGTGCCAGCAGCCATTCGCAGGGCCAAGAGACCCAGTACTTC. The genes are TRBV7-8 and TRBJ2-5; a weak D match, TRBD1 (5 bases). V was cut by 5 bases and J by 1 base, with 11 bases left in between. The V gene's germline CDR1 is SGHVS and CDR2 FQNEAQ. The CDR3 length is 14 residues.

The CDR3 is CASSFGTLNTGELFF. CDR3 DNA: TGCGCCAGCAGCTTTGGGACTTTGAACACCGGGGAGCTGTTTTTT. This rearrangement joins TRBV5-1 to TRBJ2-2, with D tentatively TRBD2 (6 bases). This CDR3 contains 15 residues. Germline-derived CDR1 and CDR2 are SGHRS and YFSETQ. Trimming removed 2 bases at V and 1 base at J, with 9 bases between.

The chain links TRBV12-3 or TRBV12-4 to TRBJ1-6; D is uncertain. The CDR3 extends over 13 amino acids. The V gene lost 6 bases and the J gene lost 7 bases, with 10 bases spanning the gap. CDR3 coding DNA: TGTGCCAGCAGCAACGCGGGGAATTCACCCCTCCACTTT. Amino acid sequence: CASSNAGNSPLHF.

This chain uses TRBV7-3 with TRBJ2-2; perhaps TRBD2 as D (6 bases). CDR3 length: 14 residues. Trimming removed 5 bases from V and 2 bases from J, with 9 bases in between. The germline CDR1 and CDR2 sequences are SGHTA and FQGTGA. CDR3 sequence: CASSPGLNTGELFF. In DNA, the CDR3 is TGTGCCAGCAGCCCGGGACTCAACACCGGGGAGCTGTTTTTT.

CDR3 bases: TGCAGTGCTAGTAGGCTTAGCGGTAACTCCTACAATGAGCAGTTCTTC. Its protein is CSASRLSGNSYNEQFF. The genes are TRBV20-1 and TRBJ2-1; perhaps TRBD2 as D (6 bases). The CDR3 contains 16 residues. Germline lookup yields CDR1 DFQATT and CDR2 SNEGSKA (reference sequence). The germline V and J ends were trimmed by 3 bases and 0 bases, with 15 bases remaining between them.

The V call is TRBV6-5, the J call TRBJ1-4; D gene ambiguous. V was shortened by 6 bases and J by 4 bases, with 9 bases between the two germline ends. CDR1 is MNHEY, CDR2 SVGAGI, per germline. The CDR3 runs to 13 residues. CDR3 loop: CASRGSLNEKLFF. CDR3 sequence (DNA): TGTGCCAGCAGGGGCAGCCTTAATGAAAAACTGTTTTTT.

The chain couples TRBV28 to TRBJ1-2; the match to TRBD1 covers 9 bases. The CDR3 length is 14 residues. V was clipped by 4 bases and J by 7 bases; unmatched bases: 7. Germline V lookup: CDR1 MDHEN, CDR2 SYDVKM. The DNA for the CDR3 is TGTGCCAGCAGTTCGGGACAGGGCCTTTCTGGCTACACCTTC. Translated: CASSSGQGLSGYTF.

The chain couples TRBV7-8 to TRBJ2-1; a possible D gene is TRBD1 (6 bases). V lost 4 bases and J 6 bases, leaving 13 bases between the germline ends. This CDR3 is 14 amino acids long. Germline V gene lookup returns CDR1 SGHVS and CDR2 FQNEAQ. The CDR3 DNA reads TGTGCCAGCAGCTCCTCCTACAGGGTCAATGAGCAGTTCTTC. It specifies CASSSSYRVNEQFF.

The CDR3 bases are TGTGCCAGCAGCTTCCTCGGGACAATGAACACTGAAGCTTTCTTT. It translates to CASSFLGTMNTEAFF. This chain joins TRBV11-3 and TRBJ1-1; maybe TRBD1 (6 bases). Trimming cost V 3 bases and J 0 bases, with 11 bases left between them. The germline V gene encodes CDR1 SGHNT and CDR2 YENEEA. The CDR3 covers 15 residues.

A single count supports this clone. The chain carries TRBV6-2 or TRBV6-3 and TRBJ1-5, with D hard to call. CDR1 and CDR2 (germline): MNHEY, SVGEGT. Trimming cost V 4 bases and J 0 bases, with 28 bases left between them. This CDR3 has 21 residues. Written as DNA, the CDR3 is TGTGCCAGCAGTTTACGAACAGAGCCATATTTCACCCTATATAGCAATCAGCCCCAGCATTTT. Protein product: CASSLRTEPYFTLYSNQPQHF.

This clone is a singleton in its sample. This rearrangement joins TRBV7-2 to TRBJ1-4, with TRBD1 as a possible D gene (6 bases). The CDR3 totals 14 residues. CDR1 is SGHTA and CDR2 is FQGNSA in the germline V gene. Trimming left V 5 bases short and J 6 bases short, with 13 bases between. The CDR3 DNA follows: TGTGCCAGCAGCCACAGGGTGTCGGATGAAAAACTGTTTTTT. The encoded protein is CASSHRVSDEKLFF.

The chain links TRBV12-3 or TRBV12-4 to TRBJ1-4; D gene unclear. There are 13 residues in the CDR3. V dropped 3 bases and J dropped 10 bases, with 12 bases sitting between them. CDR3 loop: CASSFSYFGKLFF. DNA for the CDR3: TGTGCCAGCAGTTTTAGTTACTTCGGAAAACTGTTTTTT.

The CDR3 DNA sequence: TGCGCCAGCAGCTTGGGAGCGGGAGGAGAGACCCAGTACTTC. Translation gives CASSLGAGGETQYF. The rearrangement joins TRBV5-1 to TRBJ2-5; 9 bases match TRBD2. The CDR3 is 14 amino acids. After removal of 0 bases from V and 4 bases from J, the junction contained 1 base not matched to a gene. Germline-derived CDR1 and CDR2 are SGHRS and YFSETQ.

The J gene is TRBJ1-5, the V gene TRBV30, with TRBD1 matching 9 bases. V lost 1 base, J lost 5 bases, and 0 bases stayed unmatched. CDR3 length equals 13 residues. Germline lookup yields CDR1 GTSNPN and CDR2 SVGIG (reference sequence). The CDR3 spells CAWSGQGDQPQHF. For the CDR3, the DNA is TGTGCCTGGAGTGGACAGGGGGATCAGCCCCAGCATTTT.

The chain joins TRBV30 to TRBJ2-7; 7 bases match TRBD2. In germline, CDR1 is GTSNPN, CDR2 SVGIG (reference sequence). The CDR3 spans 14 residues. V was clipped by 3 bases and J by 4 bases; unmatched bases: 9. This CDR3 reads CAWSRGLGGYEQYF. The CDR3 DNA reads TGTGCCTGGAGCCGGGGTCTGGGGGGGTACGAGCAGTACTTC.

The chain employs TRBV7-2 and TRBJ2-7; no reliable D call. Germline V gene lookup returns CDR1 SGHTA and CDR2 FQGNSA. This CDR3 region has 16 residues. V gave up 0 bases and J gave up 0 bases, with 12 bases separating them. CDR3 coding DNA: TGTGCCAGCAGCTTAGCGCACAGTCCCCCCTCCTACGAGCAGTACTTC. Translating gives CASSLAHSPPSYEQYF.

The J gene is TRBJ1-1, the V gene TRBV7-2; D may be TRBD1 (5 bases). Deletions cut 5 bases from V and 3 bases from J, with 13 bases between. This CDR3 is built from 14 residues. Germline CDR1 and CDR2: SGHTA and FQGNSA. The chain's CDR3 is CASSQGVGYTEAFF. CDR3 sequence (DNA): TGTGCCAGCAGCCAAGGGGTAGGGTACACTGAAGCTTTCTTT.

The chain combines TRBV5-1 with TRBJ1-1; D may be TRBD1 (6 bases). V was trimmed by 1 base and J by 1 base, leaving 14 bases between them. CDR1 is SGHRS, CDR2 YFSETQ, per germline. This CDR3 region has 16 residues. The CDR3 DNA sequence: TGCGCCAGCAGCTTGACCGGCCGACAGGCGAACACTGAAGCTTTCTTT. Its translation is CASSLTGRQANTEAFF.

The chain couples TRBV5-1 to TRBJ1-3; TRBD1 matches at 8 bases. Germline-derived CDR1 and CDR2 are SGHRS and YFSETQ. The CDR3 is made up of 15 amino acids. Trimming took 0 bases from V and 9 from J; bases not matched to a gene: 8. The CDR3: CASSLAPTGEGTIYF. The CDR3 DNA is TGCGCCAGCAGCTTGGCGCCGACAGGGGAAGGCACCATATATTTT.

V gene TRBV5-1 combines with J gene TRBJ1-1, with 9 positions matching TRBD1. The CDR3 runs to 15 residues. V shed 2 bases, J shed 1 base, and the junction held 3 bases outside the gene matches. CDR1 is SGHRS and CDR2 is YFSETQ in the germline V gene. CDR3: CASSLETGGNTEAFF. The CDR3 DNA reads as TGCGCCAGCAGCTTAGAGACAGGGGGGAACACTGAAGCTTTCTTT.

The rearrangement uses TRBV19 and TRBJ1-5; D is possibly TRBD1 (6 bases). Germline CDR1 reads LNHDA; CDR2 reads SQIVND (reference sequence). Trimming took off 5 bases at V and 4 bases at J, with 18 bases between the two ends. CDR3 size: 16 residues. Here the CDR3 DNA reads TGTGCCAGTAGTGAGGGGACATCACCGGGGAATCAGCCCCAGCATTTT. Residues: CASSEGTSPGNQPQHF. The complete variable domain, with remaining parts taken from reference TRBV19 and TRBJ1-5, reads DGGITQSPKYLFRKEGQNVTLSCEQNLNHDAMYWYRQDPGQGLRLIYYSQIVNDFQKGDIAEGYSVSREKKESFPLTVTSAQKNPTAFYLCASSEGTSPGNQPQHFGDGTRLSIL.

V is TRBV7-3 and J is TRBJ2-3; 7 bases agree with TRBD1. The length of the CDR3 is 15 residues. Germline V lookup: CDR1 SGHTA, CDR2 FQGTGA. The V gene end was trimmed by 6 bases and the J gene end by 2 bases; junction bases not matched to a gene: 8. This chain's CDR3 is CASSPRGLSTDTQYF. CDR3 nucleotides: TGTGCCAGCAGTCCAAGGGGGCTTTCCACAGATACGCAGTATTTT.

The genes are TRBV4-3 and TRBJ2-1, with 8 positions matching TRBD1. From germline, CDR1 is LGHNA and CDR2 YSLEER. The CDR3 length is 15 residues. Unmatched junction bases numbered 4, after V lost 4 bases and J lost 2 bases. CDR3 nucleotide sequence: TGCGCCAGCAGCCTTCAGGGGGCGGCCTACAATGAGCAGTTCTTC. Translating gives CASSLQGAAYNEQFF.

This chain connects TRBV5-1 to TRBJ1-6, with 9 nucleotides matching TRBD1. The germline gives CDR1 SGHRS, CDR2 YFSETQ. V lost 3 bases, J lost 8 bases, and 9 bases stayed unmatched. This CDR3 spans 16 amino acids. The CDR3: CASSYGQGNLDSPLHF. The CDR3 nucleotides read TGCGCCAGCAGCTACGGACAGGGGAATCTTGATTCACCCCTCCACTTT.

This chain uses TRBV10-3 with TRBJ2-7; 11 bases agree with TRBD2. V was pared by 4 bases and J by 3 bases, with 8 bases of the junction left unmatched. This CDR3 spans 16 amino acids. Germline V gene sequence: CDR1 ENHRY, CDR2 SYGVKD. For the CDR3, the DNA is TGTGCCATCAGTGGGGGGACTAGCGGAACGAGCTACGAGCAGTACTTC. As protein: CAISGGTSGTSYEQYF.

This chain joins TRBV5-1 and TRBJ2-1; D remains ambiguous. V was pared by 6 bases and J by 7 bases, with 20 bases between. Germline V lookup: CDR1 SGHRS, CDR2 YFSETQ. The CDR3 loop spans 15 amino acids. The CDR3 loop is CASTPKETRVNEQFF. As DNA, the CDR3 is TGCGCCAGCACCCCCAAAGAGACTCGGGTGAATGAGCAGTTCTTC.

The chain links TRBV27 to TRBJ1-1; weak D call: TRBD1 (6 bases). This CDR3 region has 17 residues. V shed 8 bases and J shed 1 base, with 23 bases lying between them. Germline V gives CDR1 MNHEY, CDR2 SMNVEV (reference sequence). The CDR3 sequence is CASCSQGSILPNTEAFF. DNA of the CDR3: TGTGCCAGCTGTTCACAGGGCTCGATCCTTCCGAACACTGAAGCTTTCTTT.

This chain joins TRBV27 and TRBJ1-4; 7 bases fit TRBD1. The V gene end was trimmed by 6 bases and the J gene end by 5 bases; junction bases not matched to a gene: 6. The germline gives CDR1 MNHEY, CDR2 SMNVEV (reference sequence). The CDR3 loop spans 14 amino acids. The DNA for the CDR3 is TGTGCCAGCAGCTCGGACAGGACGAATGAAAAACTGTTTTTT. It specifies CASSSDRTNEKLFF. Complete variable domain (other parts from reference TRBV27 and TRBJ1-4): EAQVTQNPRYLITVTGKKLTVTCSQNMNHEYMSWYRQDPGLGLRQIYYSMNVEVTDKGDVPEGYKVSRKEKRNFPLILESPSPNQTSLYFCASSSDRTNEKLFFGSGTQLSVL.